These 5 T cell receptor beta chains were all obtained from the same sample, sequenced in a study of metastatic and nonmetastatic thyroid tumors. Via MiXCR, TCRdb re-called the PCR reads. The sample contains 25,000 to 30,000 clones, 15% to 20% of which appear only once. Nobody among the patients had been given any treatment before thyroid surgery. The sequencing input was blood. All receptors come from a female donor with papillary thyroid cancer or a benign thyroid nodule (not recorded which). Some clones in this sample may be carry-over from other donors' samples.

This clone was observed many times. V usage is TRBV12-3 or TRBV12-4 and J usage is TRBJ1-4; 9 nucleotides align to TRBD1. V shed 6 bases and J 5 bases; nucleotides not matched to a gene: 4. The CDR3 loop spans 14 amino acids. The CDR3 is CASSSGQGNEKLFF. Written as DNA, the CDR3 is TGTGCCAGCAGCTCGGGACAGGGAAATGAAAAACTGTTTTTT.

This clone was seen ten or more times. The same CDR3 can be traced to other DNA sequences in this sample. V gene TRBV9 combines with J gene TRBJ2-3, with 9 bases fitting TRBD1. V lost 1 base, J lost 6 bases, and 3 bases stayed unmatched. Germline values: CDR1 SGDLS, CDR2 YYNGEE. The CDR3 covers 14 residues. CDR3 DNA sequence: TGTGCCAGCAGCGTATCTGGACAGGGGGATACGCAGTATTTT. This translates into CASSVSGQGDTQYF.

In its sample, this clone was seen many times. The rearrangement uses TRBV6-1 and TRBJ1-2; possible D gene TRBD1, 5 bases. Germline CDR1 reads MNHNS; CDR2 reads SASEGT. The length of the CDR3 is 13 residues. V was clipped by 7 bases and J by 4 bases, with 13 bases between them. In nucleotides, the CDR3 is TGTGCCAGCACCTTGGGGGTCGGCTATGGCTACACCTTC. Translated: CASTLGVGYGYTF.

This clone was counted between two and nine times. The chain recombines TRBV28 with TRBJ2-1; possibly TRBD1 for D (6 bases). V was pared by 3 bases and J by 6 bases, with 12 bases between. This CDR3 comprises 14 residues. Looked up from germline, CDR1 is MDHEN and CDR2 is SYDVKM. For the CDR3, the DNA is TGTGCCAGCAGTTTTGGTCAGGGGAGCAATGAGCAGTTCTTC. This sequence encodes CASSFGQGSNEQFF.

At least ten counts were recorded for this clone. The V call is TRBV12-3 or TRBV12-4, the J call TRBJ2-3, with TRBD2 identical over 11 bases. The CDR3 runs 16 residues. The junction had 6 bases not matched to a gene; V was cut back by 5 bases and J by 2 bases. The CDR3: CASSPGTSGLTDTQYF. In nucleotides, the CDR3 is TGTGCCAGCAGTCCGGGGACTAGCGGCCTCACAGATACGCAGTATTTT.